The 2 T cell receptor beta chains presented below share a single source sample, sequenced in a study of cytomegalovirus exposure and HLA in healthy donors. PCR was performed using 60 Vbeta and 13 Jbeta primers. Some clones are missing from TCRdb's copy, which holds only in-frame ones; the method was immunoSEQ multiplex PCR. Here the sample spans about 190,000 clones, approximately 79% being singletons. Source material: PBMCs. Every receptor here comes from a woman in her late teens or twenties in good health and CMV-seronegative.

The chain recombines TRBV4-3 with TRBJ2-1; D remains ambiguous. V dropped 0 bases and J dropped 0 bases, with 12 bases sitting between them. The CDR3 covers 17 residues. Germline values: CDR1 LGHNA, CDR2 YSLEER. The CDR3 protein is CASSQDWSQSSYNEQFF. The CDR3 bases are TGCGCCAGCAGCCAAGATTGGAGTCAGAGCTCCTACAATGAGCAGTTCTTC.

This clone was recorded only once. The chain has TRBV28 and TRBJ1-2; D is unresolved. The CDR3 has 13 residues. Trimming shortened V by 5 bases and J by 8 bases, and 15 bases separated the two germline ends. Germline CDR1 MDHEN, CDR2 SYDVKM. In nucleotides, the CDR3 is TGTGCCAGCAGTCTAACGAACGCTAGAGGCTACACCTTC. Translating gives CASSLTNARGYTF.